This TCR beta chain was obtained from a study of T cell responses to AZD1222 COVID-19 vaccine. Findings of the study overall: White British donors predominated, females outnumbered males, and clonal diversity was possibly underestimated. Regions 160-218 and 743-854 dominated among vaccine-associated CD4 TCRs spanning spike.

Libraries were prepared by immunoSEQ multiplex PCR; TCRdb keeps only in-frame clonotypes and omits some of them. The profile shows some 140,000 clones, less than 95% of them singletons. V lost 2 bases and J 0 bases, leaving 20 bases between the germline ends. The CDR3 is 19 amino acids. CDR1 SGHVS and CDR2 FQNEAQ come from the germline V gene. In the case of this clone: What it recognizes is unknown.

The sequence came from an adult in good health. V gene TRBV7-8 combines with J gene TRBJ1-3; no clear D. The sample consisted of peripheral blood, taken on day 0 of AZD1222 vaccination. As DNA, the CDR3 is TGTGCCAGCAGCTTATCACCTCGGGTGGTGCCTATCTCTGGAAACACCATATATTTT. This sequence encodes CASSLSPRVVPISGNTIYF.